Listed below are T cell receptor beta chains from one sample, sequenced in a study of blood T cell dynamics during melanoma immunotherapy. Data came from immunoSEQ multiplex PCR; TCRdb stores just in-frame clones and leaves some out. The sample has 6,000 or so clones, approximately 85% seen once; the top ten hold 5%. The sequencing here drew on blood, taken from a patient treated with checkpoint blockade. These receptors were taken from a human donor with melanoma. Both conserved end residues are part of each CDR3. D genes are given only for firm matches. Clone size is not always given. Where it is, it says once, few, many or a class for expanded clones.

clone_size: -; v_call: TRBV7-8; d_call: TRBD2; j_call: TRBJ2-1; cdr3_aa: CASKNGGAYNEQFF; cdr3_nt: TGTGCCAGCAAAAACGGGGGGGCGTACAATGAGCAGTTCTTC
clone_size: -; v_call: TRBV7-8; d_call: -; j_call: TRBJ1-6; cdr3_aa: CASSKALGNSPLHF; cdr3_nt: TGTGCCAGCAGTAAGGCCCTGGGGAATTCACCCCTCCACTTT
clone_size: -; v_call: TRBV28; d_call: TRBD1; j_call: TRBJ1-2; cdr3_aa: CASSLYLTGDYGYTF; cdr3_nt: TGTGCCAGCAGTTTATACCTGACAGGGGACTATGGCTACACCTTC
clone_size: -; v_call: TRBV7-2; d_call: -; j_call: TRBJ2-3; cdr3_aa: CASSPKVAELLGTDTQYF; cdr3_nt: TGTGCCAGCTCTCCTAAGGTGGCCGAACTATTGGGCACAGATACGCAGTATTTT
clone_size: -; v_call: TRBV18; d_call: TRBD2; j_call: TRBJ2-7; cdr3_aa: CASSPGLAGTYEQYF; cdr3_nt: TGTGCCAGCTCACCCGGACTAGCGGGGACATACGAGCAGTACTTC
clone_size: few; v_call: TRBV5-1; d_call: -; j_call: TRBJ2-1; cdr3_aa: CASSFWNGPGSVREQFF; cdr3_nt: TGCGCCAGCAGCTTCTGGAACGGACCGGGGTCCGTGCGTGAGCAGTTCTTC
clone_size: -; v_call: TRBV6-5; d_call: -; j_call: TRBJ2-1; cdr3_aa: CASRAGGVSYNEQFF; cdr3_nt: TGTGCCAGCAGGGCTGGCGGAGTATCCTACAATGAGCAGTTCTTC
clone_size: -; v_call: TRBV10-2; d_call: -; j_call: TRBJ2-1; cdr3_aa: CASSESSDSEDEQFF; cdr3_nt: TGCGCCAGCAGTGAGTCGAGCGACAGTGAGGATGAGCAGTTCTTC
clone_size: -; v_call: TRBV9; d_call: -; j_call: TRBJ1-1; cdr3_aa: CASSVGGMNTEAFF; cdr3_nt: TGTGCCAGCAGCGTAGGAGGGATGAACACTGAAGCTTTCTTT
clone_size: -; v_call: TRBV6-1; d_call: -; j_call: TRBJ2-5; cdr3_aa: CASSEGARGTQYF; cdr3_nt: TGTGCCAGCAGTGAAGGAGCACGGGGGACCCAGTACTTC
clone_size: -; v_call: TRBV19; d_call: TRBD2; j_call: TRBJ2-3; cdr3_aa: CASSKIPPTSGRTDTQYF; cdr3_nt: TGTGCCAGTAGCAAAATCCCCCCCACTAGCGGCCGCACAGATACGCAGTATTTT
clone_size: -; v_call: TRBV30; d_call: TRBD1; j_call: TRBJ1-2; cdr3_aa: CAWSPGGRYTF; cdr3_nt: TGTGCCTGGAGTCCAGGGGGCCGCTACACCTTC
clone_size: -; v_call: TRBV4-1; d_call: -; j_call: TRBJ1-4; cdr3_aa: CASSQGGGFIGTDNEKLFF; cdr3_nt: TGCGCCAGCAGCCAAGGGGGGGGCTTTATCGGGACGGATAATGAAAAACTGTTTTTT
clone_size: -; v_call: TRBV28; d_call: -; j_call: TRBJ1-2; cdr3_aa: CASRALTGLTGNYGYTF; cdr3_nt: TGTGCCAGCAGGGCTCTTACAGGCCTCACGGGGAACTATGGCTACACCTTC
clone_size: -; v_call: TRBV10-3; d_call: -; j_call: TRBJ1-2; cdr3_aa: CAISESKMGGNYGYTF; cdr3_nt: TGTGCCATCAGTGAGTCGAAGATGGGGGGGAACTATGGCTACACCTTC
clone_size: -; v_call: TRBV5-5; d_call: -; j_call: TRBJ2-5; cdr3_aa: CASSHASGHTQETQYF; cdr3_nt: TGTGCCAGCAGTCACGCCAGCGGGCACACCCAAGAGACCCAGTACTTC
clone_size: -; v_call: TRBV5-5; d_call: -; j_call: TRBJ1-1; cdr3_aa: CASSLNRRRMNTEAFF; cdr3_nt: TGTGCCAGCAGCTTGAATCGGCGCAGGATGAACACTGAAGCTTTCTTT
clone_size: -; v_call: TRBV5-4; d_call: TRBD2; j_call: TRBJ2-4; cdr3_aa: CASSPAGGVTRNIQYF; cdr3_nt: TGTGCCAGCAGCCCGGCGGGGGGGGTGACAAGAAACATTCAGTACTTC
clone_size: -; v_call: TRBV19; d_call: -; j_call: TRBJ2-5; cdr3_aa: CASSPRDWYQETQYF; cdr3_nt: TGTGCCAGTAGTCCCCGGGACTGGTACCAAGAGACCCAGTACTTC
clone_size: few; v_call: TRBV9; d_call: TRBD2; j_call: TRBJ2-1; cdr3_aa: CASSVASAGGPTEQFF; cdr3_nt: TGTGCCAGCAGCGTAGCTTCTGCGGGGGGGCCCACTGAGCAGTTCTTC
clone_size: -; v_call: TRBV4-1; d_call: -; j_call: TRBJ1-4; cdr3_aa: CASRTPGITNEKLFF; cdr3_nt: TGCGCCAGCAGGACTCCGGGGATAACTAATGAAAAACTGTTTTTT
clone_size: -; v_call: TRBV28; d_call: TRBD1; j_call: TRBJ2-1; cdr3_aa: CASSYPNRGRTVSDEQFF; cdr3_nt: TGTGCCAGCAGTTACCCCAACAGGGGGAGAACGGTTAGCGATGAGCAGTTCTTC
clone_size: -; v_call: TRBV6-5; d_call: -; j_call: TRBJ2-1; cdr3_aa: CASSSPSRATEQFF; cdr3_nt: TGTGCCAGCAGTTCCCCCTCCCGAGCGACTGAGCAGTTCTTC
clone_size: -; v_call: TRBV5-1; d_call: -; j_call: TRBJ2-7; cdr3_aa: CASSLAGRSYEQYF; cdr3_nt: TGCGCCAGCAGCTTGGCCGGACGGTCCTACGAGCAGTACTTC
clone_size: -; v_call: TRBV25-1; d_call: TRBD1; j_call: TRBJ1-2; cdr3_aa: CASSKDRGKGANYGYTF; cdr3_nt: TGTGCCAGCAGTAAGGACAGGGGGAAGGGGGCTAACTATGGCTACACCTTC
clone_size: -; v_call: TRBV6-1; d_call: -; j_call: TRBJ1-1; cdr3_aa: CATNQGFYTEAFF; cdr3_nt: TGTGCCACCAACCAGGGGTTCTACACTGAAGCTTTCTTT
clone_size: -; v_call: TRBV5-1; d_call: -; j_call: TRBJ1-4; cdr3_aa: CASSSTGSANEKLFF; cdr3_nt: TGCGCCAGCAGTAGTACGGGCAGCGCAAATGAAAAACTGTTTTTT
clone_size: -; v_call: TRBV18; d_call: -; j_call: TRBJ1-2; cdr3_aa: CASSPFEGRDYGYTF; cdr3_nt: TGTGCCAGCTCACCATTTGAAGGCAGGGACTATGGCTACACCTTC
clone_size: -; v_call: TRBV28; d_call: -; j_call: TRBJ1-6; cdr3_aa: CASSLPGLGNSPLHF; cdr3_nt: TGTGCCAGCAGTCTGCCGGGACTCGGTAATTCACCCCTCCACTTT
clone_size: few; v_call: TRBV30; d_call: -; j_call: TRBJ1-3; cdr3_aa: CAWTYRGFGNTIYF; cdr3_nt: TGTGCCTGGACCTATCGGGGGTTCGGAAACACCATATATTTT
clone_size: -; v_call: TRBV9; d_call: -; j_call: TRBJ2-2; cdr3_aa: CASSVGSDRNTGELFF; cdr3_nt: TGTGCCAGCAGCGTAGGCTCGGACAGGAACACCGGGGAGCTGTTTTTT
clone_size: -; v_call: TRBV6-5; d_call: -; j_call: TRBJ1-5; cdr3_aa: CATGGPTNQPQHF; cdr3_nt: TGTGCCACTGGCGGCCCCACCAATCAGCCCCAGCATTTT
clone_size: -; v_call: TRBV7-2; d_call: -; j_call: TRBJ2-7; cdr3_aa: CASSLARAEQYF; cdr3_nt: TGTGCCAGCAGCTTAGCCAGGGCCGAGCAGTACTTC
clone_size: -; v_call: TRBV9; d_call: -; j_call: TRBJ2-2; cdr3_aa: CASSVARQTNTGELFF; cdr3_nt: TGTGCCAGCAGCGTAGCTCGACAAACGAACACCGGGGAGCTGTTTTTT
clone_size: -; v_call: TRBV5-1; d_call: -; j_call: TRBJ2-4; cdr3_aa: CASSDPLAAKNIQYF; cdr3_nt: TGCGCCAGCAGCGATCCCCTAGCGGCCAAAAACATTCAGTACTTC
clone_size: -; v_call: TRBV2; d_call: -; j_call: TRBJ1-2; cdr3_aa: CASSDAWELINYGYTF; cdr3_nt: TGTGCCAGCAGCGATGCGTGGGAACTTATTAACTATGGCTACACCTTC
clone_size: -; v_call: TRBV27; d_call: TRBD2; j_call: TRBJ2-2; cdr3_aa: CASSSLAGVGTGELFF; cdr3_nt: TGTGCCAGCAGTTCTCTAGCGGGGGTTGGCACCGGGGAGCTGTTTTTT
clone_size: -; v_call: TRBV4-1; d_call: TRBD2; j_call: TRBJ2-3; cdr3_aa: CASSLLGTISSTDTQYF; cdr3_nt: TGCGCCAGCAGCCTCCTAGGGACTATCTCTAGCACAGATACGCAGTATTTT
clone_size: -; v_call: TRBV7-6; d_call: TRBD1; j_call: TRBJ1-1; cdr3_aa: CASSQGTGWTEAFF; cdr3_nt: TGTGCCAGCAGCCAGGGGACAGGGTGGACTGAAGCTTTCTTT
clone_size: -; v_call: TRBV19; d_call: -; j_call: TRBJ2-7; cdr3_aa: CASSTRGWYEQYF; cdr3_nt: TGTGCCAGTAGTACCCGGGGGTGGTACGAGCAGTACTTC
clone_size: -; v_call: TRBV18; d_call: TRBD2; j_call: TRBJ2-1; cdr3_aa: CASSILAGVGNEQFF; cdr3_nt: TGTGCCAGCTCCATACTAGCGGGGGTTGGCAATGAGCAGTTCTTC
clone_size: -; v_call: TRBV2; d_call: -; j_call: TRBJ2-7; cdr3_aa: CASSYSTGDSSYEQYF; cdr3_nt: TGTGCCAGCAGTTACTCGACGGGGGACAGCTCCTACGAGCAGTACTTC
clone_size: -; v_call: TRBV6-5; d_call: TRBD1; j_call: TRBJ2-5; cdr3_aa: CAVTGLTQETQYF; cdr3_nt: TGTGCCGTGACAGGGCTAACCCAAGAGACCCAGTACTTC
clone_size: -; v_call: TRBV7-6; d_call: -; j_call: TRBJ2-5; cdr3_aa: CASSFLRSLQETQYF; cdr3_nt: TGTGCCAGCAGCTTCTTAAGGTCACTCCAAGAGACCCAGTACTTC
clone_size: -; v_call: TRBV10-3; d_call: -; j_call: TRBJ2-6; cdr3_aa: CATRSEGSGANVLTF; cdr3_nt: TGTGCCACCCGGAGCGAGGGCTCTGGGGCCAACGTCCTGACTTTC
clone_size: -; v_call: TRBV21-1; d_call: -; j_call: TRBJ2-2; cdr3_aa: CARSCGHRYTGELFF; cdr3_nt: TGTGCCAGGTCTTGCGGGCATCGGTACACCGGGGAGCTGTTTTTT
clone_size: few; v_call: TRBV9; d_call: -; j_call: TRBJ2-7; cdr3_aa: CASSVEAGNYEQYF; cdr3_nt: TGTGCCAGCAGCGTAGAGGCAGGGAACTACGAGCAGTACTTC
clone_size: -; v_call: TRBV7-9; d_call: TRBD1; j_call: TRBJ2-3; cdr3_aa: CASSPGTGHQTDTQYF; cdr3_nt: TGTGCCAGCAGCCCTGGGACAGGGCATCAGACAGATACGCAGTATTTT
clone_size: -; v_call: TRBV2; d_call: -; j_call: TRBJ1-6; cdr3_aa: CASLQGTYNSPLHF; cdr3_nt: TGTGCCAGCTTACAGGGCACTTATAATTCACCCCTCCACTTT
clone_size: -; v_call: TRBV7-9; d_call: TRBD1; j_call: TRBJ1-4; cdr3_aa: CASSFESTGVWGNEKLFF; cdr3_nt: TGTGCCAGCAGCTTCGAATCGACAGGGGTGTGGGGTAATGAAAAACTGTTTTTT
clone_size: few; v_call: TRBV9; d_call: -; j_call: TRBJ2-3; cdr3_aa: CASSVVGYTDTQYF; cdr3_nt: TGTGCCAGCAGCGTGGTAGGGTACACAGATACGCAGTATTTT
clone_size: -; v_call: TRBV2; d_call: TRBD1; j_call: TRBJ2-4; cdr3_aa: CASRGTALAKNIQYF; cdr3_nt: TGTGCCAGCAGGGGGACAGCATTAGCCAAAAACATTCAGTACTTC
clone_size: -; v_call: TRBV7-8; d_call: -; j_call: TRBJ2-1; cdr3_aa: CASSLVGQSEQFF; cdr3_nt: TGTGCCAGCAGCTTAGTCGGACAGAGCGAGCAGTTCTTC
clone_size: -; v_call: TRBV18; d_call: -; j_call: TRBJ2-7; cdr3_aa: CASSPGALHYEQYF; cdr3_nt: TGTGCCAGCTCACCAGGGGCTCTCCACTACGAGCAGTACTTC
clone_size: -; v_call: TRBV28; d_call: -; j_call: TRBJ1-5; cdr3_aa: CASSLPGTHVRHF; cdr3_nt: TGTGCCAGCAGTCTCCCCGGGACTCACGTGCGGCATTTT
clone_size: -; v_call: TRBV7-9; d_call: -; j_call: TRBJ2-1; cdr3_aa: CASSSGRLRDNEQFF; cdr3_nt: TGTGCCAGCAGCTCCGGACGGCTTAGGGACAATGAGCAGTTCTTC
clone_size: -; v_call: TRBV4-1; d_call: -; j_call: TRBJ2-7; cdr3_aa: CASSQDDMYEQYF; cdr3_nt: TGCGCCAGCAGCCAAGACGACATGTACGAGCAGTACTTC
clone_size: few; v_call: TRBV9; d_call: -; j_call: TRBJ1-4; cdr3_aa: CASSAHNEKLFF; cdr3_nt: TGTGCCAGCAGCGCCCATAATGAAAAACTGTTTTTT
clone_size: -; v_call: TRBV30; d_call: TRBD1; j_call: TRBJ2-7; cdr3_aa: CAWGQDLTYEQYF; cdr3_nt: TGTGCCTGGGGACAGGACTTAACGTACGAGCAGTACTTC
clone_size: -; v_call: TRBV28; d_call: -; j_call: TRBJ1-2; cdr3_aa: CASSSYATMSYGYTF; cdr3_nt: TGTGCCAGCAGTTCCTACGCCACAATGAGCTATGGCTACACCTTC